These 11 T cell receptor beta chains came from one sample sequenced in a study of cytomegalovirus exposure and HLA in healthy donors. Vbeta (60) and Jbeta (13) primers were used in the PCR. Sequencing used immunoSEQ multiplex PCR; TCRdb keeps in-frame clones, though not all of them. This sample has roughly 190,000 clones, with around 80% found just once. Sample: PBMCs. These receptors were taken from a woman between 45 and 65 years old in good health and CMV-seronegative.

The chain uses TRBV7-9 and TRBJ2-1; 8 bases agree with TRBD2. J was trimmed by 9 bases and V by 5 bases; bases with no gene match: 18. Germline assignment: CDR1 SEHNR and CDR2 FQNEAQ (reference sequence). There are 17 residues in the CDR3. In DNA, the CDR3 is TGTGCCAGCAGCCCCAGGAGGGCGGGAGGCCCGGACGGTGAGCAGTTCTTC. It is translated as CASSPRRAGGPDGEQFF.

This CDR3 reads CASSPTGVANQPQHF. CDR3 sequence (DNA): TGTGCCAGCAGCCCCACAGGGGTGGCCAATCAGCCCCAGCATTTT. This sequence joins TRBV9 and TRBJ1-5; 7 bases fit TRBD1. The CDR3 loop spans 15 amino acids. The germline V gene encodes CDR1 SGDLS and CDR2 YYNGEE. Trimming removed 4 bases from V and 3 bases from J; junction bases left unmatched: 7.

This sequence joins TRBV19 and TRBJ2-3; TRBD1 matches at 8 bases. The V segment lost 6 bases and the J segment 0 bases; nucleotides outside the gene matches: 5. CDR1 and CDR2 (germline): LNHDA, SQIVND (reference sequence). This CDR3 has 15 amino acids. CDR3 bases: TGTGCCAGTAGCCTAGGGACAGGCAGCACAGATACGCAGTATTTT. Amino acids: CASSLGTGSTDTQYF.

This chain links TRBV18 with TRBJ2-7; 8 bases align to TRBD1. Germline V CDR1 and CDR2: KGHSH, LQKENI. There are 14 residues in the CDR3. J lost 2 bases, V lost 2 bases, and 2 bases had no gene match. CDR3 in amino acids: CASSPSQGAYEQYF. The DNA of the CDR3 is TGTGCCAGCTCACCATCACAGGGGGCCTACGAGCAGTACTTC.

Worth noting for this clone: The junction departs from the called germline gene at one end, perhaps through a read error. This chain uses TRBV7-9 with TRBJ2-1; 9 bases map to TRBD1. This CDR3 has 16 amino acids. Germline V gene lookup returns CDR1 SEHNR and CDR2 FQNEAQ (reference sequence). The CDR3 loop is CSSSPRTGDTYNEQFF. Here the CDR3 DNA reads TGTTCCAGCAGCCCCCGGACAGGGGACACCTACAATGAGCAGTTCTTC.

The gene calls are TRBV28 and TRBJ1-1, with TRBD1 identical over 8 bases. The CDR3 spans 15 residues. Germline CDR1 and CDR2: MDHEN and SYDVKM. Trimming cost V 2 bases and J 4 bases; bases outside gene matches: 6. As DNA, the CDR3 is TGTGCCAGCAGTTTAGATCACAGGGGGAGCACTGAAGCTTTCTTT. Residues: CASSLDHRGSTEAFF. Filled out from reference TRBV28 and TRBJ1-1, the complete variable domain reads DVKVTQSSRYLVKRTGEKVFLECVQDMDHENMFWYRQDPGLGLRLIYFSYDVKMKEKGDIPEGYSVSREKKERFSLILESASTNQTSMYLCASSLDHRGSTEAFFGQGTRLTVV.

V is TRBV15 and J is TRBJ2-1; 8 positions agree with TRBD1. Trimming at V came to 0 bases and at J to 6 bases, leaving 16 bases not matched to a gene. CDR1 and CDR2 from the germline V gene are LNHNV and YYDKDF (reference sequence). The CDR3 length is 19 residues. In nucleotides, the CDR3 is TGTGCCACCAGCAGAGACTTTGGGTTTTTTGGACAGGGCATCAATGAGCAGTTCTTC. Translation gives CATSRDFGFFGQGINEQFF.

The sample holds a few counts of this clone. The chain couples TRBV18 to TRBJ2-7; TRBD1 matches 12 bases. This CDR3 is 14 amino acids long. The germline CDR1 and CDR2 sequences are KGHSH and LQKENI. The V and J ends lost 8 bases and 7 bases, in that order; junction bases with no gene match: 9. CDR3: CASAQGQGAREQYF. The CDR3 region has the DNA TGTGCCAGCGCCCAGGGACAGGGGGCGAGGGAGCAGTACTTC.

This clone was seen a few times. The chain carries TRBV5-1 and TRBJ1-1, with D tentatively TRBD1 (6 bases). This CDR3 comprises 15 residues. The ends were cut back, 4 bases at V and 2 bases at J, with 15 bases in the middle. The germline V gene encodes CDR1 SGHRS and CDR2 YFSETQ. CDR3 in amino acids: CASSEDGQRNTEAFF. For the CDR3, the DNA is TGCGCCAGCAGCGAGGATGGACAGAGAAACACTGAAGCTTTCTTT.

The V call is TRBV10-1, the J call TRBJ2-1; 8 positions match TRBD2. The CDR3 is 14 residues long. CDR1 WNHNN and CDR2 SYGVQD come from the germline V gene (reference sequence). The junction had 6 bases not matched to a gene; V was cut back by 11 bases and J by 0 bases. The CDR3 nucleotides read TGCGCCCGTGCGGGGGGTAGCTCCTACAATGAGCAGTTCTTC. The encoded protein is CARAGGSSYNEQFF.

The chain links TRBV21-1 to TRBJ1-1; the D call TRBD1 from the table was never checked on the DNA. TRBV21-1 is classified as a pseudogene. The CDR3 contains 13 residues. The CDR3 region is CASRDRGPTEAFF. CDR3 in DNA: TGTGCCAGCAGGGACAGGGGTCCTACTGAAGCTTTCTTT.